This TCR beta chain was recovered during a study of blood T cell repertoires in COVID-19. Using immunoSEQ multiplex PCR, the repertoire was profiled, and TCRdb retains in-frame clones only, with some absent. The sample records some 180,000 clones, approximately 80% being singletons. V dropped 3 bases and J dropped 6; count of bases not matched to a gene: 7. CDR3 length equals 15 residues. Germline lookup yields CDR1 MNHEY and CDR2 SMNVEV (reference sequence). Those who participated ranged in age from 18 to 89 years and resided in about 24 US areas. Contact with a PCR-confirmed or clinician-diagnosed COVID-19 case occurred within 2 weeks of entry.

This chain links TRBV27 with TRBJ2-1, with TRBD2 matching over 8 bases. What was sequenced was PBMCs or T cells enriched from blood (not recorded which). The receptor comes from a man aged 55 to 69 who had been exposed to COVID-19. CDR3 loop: CASSLASGQLNEQFF. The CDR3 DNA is TGTGCCAGCAGTTTGGCTAGCGGGCAGCTCAATGAGCAGTTCTTC.